A selection of T cell receptor gamma chains follows, all from one sample in a study of gamma-delta chains in newborns, infants, children. TCRdb redid clone calling on the reads using CATT. The table records approximately 1,700 gamma-chain clones, about 12% of them present only once. The material sequenced was blood. These receptors all stem from a child who was a newborn, infant or young child, either healthy, febrile or measles-vaccinated (not recorded which). Each CDR3 is given with its conserved first and last residue. Fields, in order: V gene, CDR3 length, J gene, CDR3 protein.

TRGV9	15	TRGJP	CALWVQELGKKIKVF
TRGV9	17	TRGJP	CALWEVGGELGKKIKVF
TRGV9	16	TRGJP	CALWDHQELGKKIKVF
TRGV9	16	TRGJP	CALWAPQELGKKIKVF
TRGV9	16	TRGJP	CALWEQQELGKKIKVF
TRGV9	16	TRGJP	CALWVTQELGKKIKVF
TRGV9	16	TRGJP	CALWEVKELGKKIRVF
TRGV9	17	TRGJP	CALWEVQQELGKKIKVF
TRGV9	17	TRGJP	CALWEVGKELGKKIKVF
TRGV9	17	TRGJP	CALCDPRSELGKKIKVF
TRGV9	17	TRGJP	CALWEVNQELGKKIKVF
TRGV9	17	TRGJP	CALWEVQGGLGKKIKVF
TRGV9	15	TRGJ1/TRGJ2	CALWEVRRDYYKKLF
TRGV9	16	TRGJP	CALWEGAELGKKIKVF
TRGV9	16	TRGJP	CALWEVSELGKKIKVF
TRGV9	16	TRGJP	CALWERQELGKKIKVF
TRGV9	16	TRGJ1/TRGJ2	CALWDPQEVGKEIKVF
TRGV9	17	TRGJP1	CALWEVQIDTTGWLKIF
TRGV9	16	TRGJP	CALWERQELGKKIKVF
TRGV9	13	TRGJ1/TRGJ2	CALWEVRYYKKLF